This passage covers 2 T cell receptor beta chains from one sample sequenced in a study of blood T cell repertoires in COVID-19. The protocol was immunoSEQ multiplex PCR, while the TCRdb copy is restricted to in-frame clones and leaves out a portion. The repertoire consists of approximately 400,000 clones, with about 90% occurring once and the leading ten covering 1.3%. Sequencing was performed on PBMCs or T cells enriched from blood (not recorded which). These receptor sequences come from a man aged 25 to 40 who had recovered from COVID-19.

The chain links TRBV7-9 to TRBJ1-1; TRBD1 matches at 10 bases. The CDR3 spans 14 residues. J lost 10 bases, V lost 1 base, and 6 bases had no gene match. Germline values: CDR1 SEHNR, CDR2 FQNEAQ (reference sequence). The CDR3 loop reads CASSLEDRGFGAFF. CDR3 DNA: TGTGCCAGCAGCTTAGAGGACAGGGGGTTCGGAGCTTTCTTT.

This chain uses TRBV21-1 with TRBJ1-2; the table's D call, TRBD1, has no DNA check behind it. TRBV21-1 is recorded as a pseudogene. The CDR3 extends over 14 amino acids. CDR3 nucleotides: TGTGCCAGCAGCAAAGCGGGCAGTGGTTATGGCTACACCTTC. This codes for CASSKAGSGYGYTF.